These 3 T cell receptor beta chains came from one sample sequenced in a study of T cells in Graves' hyperthyroidism and ophthalmopathy. Regions amplified from RNA transcripts were the TCR beta CDR3 regions. A set of HTBI primers served as the primers for a first-round RT-PCR of the TCR CDR3. TCRdb independently ran MiXCR on the multiplex PCR reads; one entry per CDR3 protein. The data hold approximately 510,000 distinct CDR3 sequences, with 40% to 55% observed a single time. The source material was peripheral blood or thyroid tissue (not recorded which). The receptors were gathered from an adult woman with Graves' disease, either hyperthyroidism or ophthalmopathy (not recorded which).

This clonotype was recorded at least ten times. This chain connects TRBV5-1 to TRBJ1-1; D is unresolved. Germline values: CDR1 SGHRS, CDR2 YFSETQ. Between the trimmed V and J ends, which lost 4 bases and 6 bases, there was a span of 16 bases. The CDR3 spans 14 residues. The CDR3 region has the DNA TGCGCCAGCAGCCAAGCAACGGGAGAGTCTGAAGCTTTCTTT. Protein sequence: CASSQATGESEAFF.

The J gene is TRBJ2-7, the V gene TRBV11-2; 9 positions match TRBD1. V shed 5 bases, J shed 2 bases, and the junction held 4 bases outside the gene matches. Per germline, CDR1 SGHAT and CDR2 FQNNGV. This CDR3 has 14 amino acids. The CDR3 DNA sequence: TGTGCCAGCAGCGGCCGGGACAGGGCCTACGAGCAGTACTTC. Residues: CASSGRDRAYEQYF.

The chain has TRBV20-1 and TRBJ1-2, with D perhaps matching TRBD1 (6 bases). V lost 7 bases and J 6 bases, leaving 24 bases between the germline ends. CDR1 DFQATT and CDR2 SNEGSKA come from the germline V gene (reference sequence). CDR3 size: 15 residues. CDR3 sequence: CSVGQNTSGDDGYTF. The CDR3 DNA follows: TGCAGTGTCGGACAGAACACTTCCGGGGACGATGGCTACACCTTC.